This T cell receptor (beta chain) originates from a study of identical twins. Points from the study as a whole: Fewer insertions marked abundant cord blood beta clonotypes; young adult naive trended weakly, memory not at all.

This CDR3 comprises 14 residues. Trimming cost V 2 bases and J 4 bases, with 14 bases left between them. CDR1 and CDR2 (germline): DFQATT, SNEGSKA (reference sequence). TCRdb itself ran the 5' RACE reads through MiXCR, one entry per CDR3 protein. The table lists some 630,000 distinct CDR3 sequences, roughly 7.2% of them singletons, with about 1.5% in the top ten. In this sample, this clonotype turned up many times. Its antigen is unidentified. The sample also formed part of further work on yellow fever vaccine responses in identical twins.

Sequenced input: PBMCs. This chain uses TRBV20-1 with TRBJ2-5; D is ambiguous. This receptor was identified in a woman aged 18-29 years in good health. CDR3 in DNA: TGCAGTGCTAGAAAGGGATCAGAGCTAGAGACCCAGTACTTC. The encoded protein is CSARKGSELETQYF.